A single sample is the source of the 21 T cell receptor beta chains below, sequenced in a study of shared clonotypes between healthy human individuals. Measured with immunoSEQ multiplex PCR; TCRdb has only the in-frame clones, and not every one. The sample lists some 580,000 clones, 98% occurring once. CD45RO-negative CD8 cells positively selected for CCR7 made up the naive population, which excluded terminally differentiated effector memory CD45RA+ cells. Sequenced material: naive CD8+ T cells sorted from blood. These receptors came from a man aged 30 to 45 in good health.

V and J are TRBV12-5 and TRBJ2-1; 7 nucleotides agree with TRBD2. Trimming at V came to 8 bases and at J to 3 bases, leaving 4 bases not matched to a gene. Germline CDR1 reads LGHNT; CDR2 reads FRNRAP. CDR3 length: 13 residues. CDR3 coding DNA: TGTGCTAGTAGCGGGAACAACTACAATGAGCAGTTCTTC. It is translated as CASSGNNYNEQFF.

This rearrangement joins TRBV6-6 to TRBJ1-1, with 8 bases fitting TRBD1. The CDR3 consists of 13 residues. Looked up from germline, CDR1 is MNHNY and CDR2 is SVGAGI (reference sequence). J lost 7 bases, V lost 5 bases, and 6 bases had no gene match. CDR3 loop: CASSQRQGYEAFF. The DNA for the CDR3 is TGTGCCAGCAGTCAAAGACAGGGGTATGAAGCTTTCTTT.

V gene TRBV9 combines with J gene TRBJ2-1; D perhaps matches TRBD2 (5 bases). With 2 bases removed from V and 1 base from J, the gap between germline ends came to 7 bases. Germline V gene data show CDR1 as SGDLS and CDR2 as YYNGEE. There are 14 residues in the CDR3. The CDR3 DNA reads TGTGCCAGCAGCGTTCGGGATTCCTACAATGAGCAGTTCTTC. This gives the protein CASSVRDSYNEQFF.

The chain is built from TRBV29-1 and TRBJ2-2; D gene ambiguous. The CDR3 is 11 amino acids. V dropped 3 bases and J dropped 3 bases, with 2 bases sitting between them. Per the germline V gene, CDR1 is SQVTM and CDR2 is ANQGSEA. The CDR3 here is CSVDYTGELFF. For the CDR3, the DNA is TGCAGCGTTGACTACACCGGGGAGCTGTTTTTT.

The chain links TRBV28 to TRBJ1-2, with 12 positions matching TRBD1. Germline CDR1 and CDR2: MDHEN and SYDVKM. V lost 11 bases to trimming and J lost 4 bases; unmatched junction nucleotides: 11. The CDR3 length is 15 residues. CDR3: CALRDLGQGAYGYTF. As DNA, the CDR3 is TGTGCCTTACGGGACCTGGGACAGGGGGCCTATGGCTACACCTTC.

This rearrangement joins TRBV6-6 to TRBJ2-3; TRBD2 might be the D (5 bases). The CDR3 totals 15 residues. V was clipped by 7 bases and J by 1 base, with 15 bases between them. From germline, CDR1 is MNHNY and CDR2 SVGAGI (reference sequence). The CDR3 DNA is TGTGCCAGCACACTCGTAGAGGGTGGCACAGATACGCAGTATTTT. Translation gives CASTLVEGGTDTQYF.

This clone occurred a few times. This chain joins TRBV27 and TRBJ2-1, with 7 nucleotides matching TRBD1. Germline CDR1 is MNHEY and CDR2 is SMNVEV (reference sequence). Unmatched junction bases numbered 4, after V lost 2 bases and J lost 6 bases. The CDR3 totals 14 residues. CDR3 nucleotide sequence: TGTGCCAGCAGTTTAGACAGGGCGGGCAATGAGCAGTTCTTC. Amino acids: CASSLDRAGNEQFF.

J is TRBJ2-1 and V is TRBV4-1; D is undetermined. The germline V and J ends were trimmed by 7 bases and 1 base, with 11 bases remaining between them. Germline V CDR1 and CDR2: MGHRA, YSYEKL. The CDR3 is 14 amino acids. CDR3 amino acids: CASTDLGSYNEQFF. The CDR3 DNA follows: TGCGCCAGCACAGACTTGGGGTCCTACAATGAGCAGTTCTTC.

This chain joins TRBV5-5 and TRBJ2-7, with D possibly called TRBD1 or TRBD2 (5 bases each). The CDR3 has 15 amino acids. Germline V gene data show CDR1 as SGHKS and CDR2 as YYEKEE (reference sequence). Trimming took 1 base from V and 3 from J, leaving 14 bases between them. CDR3 protein: CASSLWGNPSYEQYF. The CDR3 DNA is TGTGCCAGCAGCTTGTGGGGGAATCCCAGCTACGAGCAGTACTTC. Combining the CDR3 with reference TRBV5-5 and TRBJ2-7 gives the whole variable domain DAGVTQSPTHLIKTRGQQVTLRCSPISGHKSVSWYQQVLGQGPQFIFQYYEKEERGRGNFPDRFSARQFPNYSSELNVNALLLGDSALYLCASSLWGNPSYEQYFGPGTRLTVT.

The count of this clone is one. The V and J genes are TRBV4-1 and TRBJ1-2; the D gene is possibly TRBD1 (5 bases). V lost 0 bases, J lost 4 bases, and 15 bases lay in between. The CDR3 covers 16 residues. The germline V gene has CDR1 MGHRA and CDR2 YSYEKL. The CDR3 is CASSQERGDLVYGYTF. The CDR3 region has the DNA TGCGCCAGCAGCCAAGAAAGGGGCGATCTGGTCTATGGCTACACCTTC.

The CDR3 spells CASSPRLAGVHEQYF. The CDR3 nucleotides are TGTGCCAGCAGCCCGCGACTAGCGGGAGTACACGAGCAGTACTTC. The chain uses TRBV14 and TRBJ2-7, with 12 bases lining up with TRBD2. The CDR3 extends over 15 amino acids. Germline trimming cut 4 bases from V and 5 bases from J; bases unmatched to any gene: 6. The germline CDR1 and CDR2 sequences are SGHDN and FVKESK.

This chain connects TRBV9 to TRBJ1-4; D gene unclear. Germline values: CDR1 SGDLS, CDR2 YYNGEE. V was trimmed by 4 bases and J by 6 bases, leaving 13 bases between them. This CDR3 is built from 14 residues. This CDR3 reads CASSRSGSHEKLFF. The CDR3 nucleotides read TGTGCCAGCAGCAGATCCGGGAGCCATGAAAAACTGTTTTTT.

The chain carries TRBV4-3 and TRBJ2-3; 10 nucleotides line up with TRBD2. Germline CDR1 and CDR2: LGHNA and YSLEER. The CDR3 is 22 residues long. V lost 0 bases and J lost 2; bases outside the gene matches: 20. CDR3 in amino acids: CASSQDGGLAGVYGGVTDTQYF. For the CDR3, the DNA is TGCGCCAGCAGCCAAGATGGTGGTCTAGCGGGAGTTTATGGGGGGGTCACAGATACGCAGTATTTT.

The chain joins TRBV19 to TRBJ2-7; tentative D call: TRBD2 (6 bases). Germline CDR1 reads LNHDA; CDR2 reads SQIVND (reference sequence). The V gene lost 7 bases and the J gene lost 1 base, with 14 bases spanning the gap. The length of the CDR3 is 14 residues. The CDR3 here is CASNDAGSSYEQYF. DNA of the CDR3: TGTGCCAGTAACGACGCGGGATCGTCCTACGAGCAGTACTTC.

V and J are TRBV4-1 and TRBJ2-2; D is perhaps TRBD2 (6 bases). Germline V gene lookup returns CDR1 MGHRA and CDR2 YSYEKL. V lost 4 bases to trimming and J lost 0 bases, with 12 bases between them. The CDR3 covers 16 residues. The CDR3 here is CASSRGVWANTGELFF. As DNA, the CDR3 is TGCGCCAGCAGCCGGGGGGTGTGGGCGAACACCGGGGAGCTGTTTTTT.

The chain joins TRBV14 to TRBJ2-1; perhaps TRBD1 as D (5 bases). The CDR3 has 13 residues. Germline V gives CDR1 SGHDN, CDR2 FVKESK. With 0 bases removed from V and 7 bases from J, the gap between germline ends came to 7 bases. The DNA for the CDR3 is TGTGCCAGCAGCCAAGATCCAGGGAATGAGCAGTTCTTC. Protein sequence: CASSQDPGNEQFF.

In regard to this clone: This same CDR3 is encoded by further DNA sequences in the sample. The V gene is TRBV29-1, the J gene TRBJ2-2, with D unresolved. The CDR3 spans 13 residues. Trimming shortened V by 4 bases and J by 2 bases, and 8 bases separated the two germline ends. CDR1 is SQVTM and CDR2 is ANQGSEA in the germline V gene. Written as DNA, the CDR3 is TGCAGCGTTGTAGCCTCCAACACCGGGGAGCTGTTTTTT. Its translation: CSVVASNTGELFF.

This chain connects TRBV7-9 to TRBJ2-1, with 12 bases that match TRBD1. V trimming: 5 bases; J trimming: 5 bases; junction bases outside the gene matches: 7. The CDR3 covers 16 residues. Germline CDR1 and CDR2: SEHNR and FQNEAQ (reference sequence). The CDR3 reads CASSPGQGALDNEQFF. DNA of the CDR3: TGTGCCAGCAGCCCGGGACAGGGGGCTCTCGACAATGAGCAGTTCTTC.

The chain combines TRBV27 with TRBJ2-2; D remains unclear. The CDR3 contains 13 residues. Germline V CDR1 and CDR2: MNHEY, SMNVEV (reference sequence). V lost 5 bases and J 5 bases, leaving 9 bases between the germline ends. The CDR3 is CASSTHGTGELFF. The CDR3 coding sequence is TGTGCCAGCAGTACACATGGGACCGGGGAGCTGTTTTTT.

The V call is TRBV11-3, the J call TRBJ2-5; D tentatively reads TRBD1 or TRBD2 (6 bases each). Trimming took off 4 bases at V and 4 bases at J, with 13 bases between the two ends. The CDR3 extends over 14 amino acids. Germline-derived CDR1 and CDR2 are SGHNT and YENEEA. CDR3 coding DNA: TGTGCCAGCAGCTCTAGGGGGGAGGTAGAGACCCAGTACTTC. Translated: CASSSRGEVETQYF.

The chain is built from TRBV7-9 and TRBJ2-1; D not resolved. Per the germline V gene, CDR1 is SEHNR and CDR2 is FQNEAQ (reference sequence). This CDR3 has 14 residues. Deletions cut 5 bases from V and 4 bases from J, with 12 bases between. The DNA of the CDR3 is TGTGCCAGCAGCCCACAGAATGGGTACAATGAGCAGTTCTTC. This sequence encodes CASSPQNGYNEQFF.